Listed below are T cell receptor beta chains from one sample, sequenced in a study of early T cells in non-severe SARS-CoV-2 infection. One entry per CDR3 protein results from TCRdb running MiXCR on the 5' RACE reads. The profile shows around 80,000 distinct CDR3 sequences, roughly 13% of them singletons. Sequences were obtained from whole blood. The source of these receptors is an adult who was a healthcare worker with PCR-confirmed SARS-CoV-2 infection or an uninfected control (not recorded which). The CDR3 runs from the conserved cysteine through the conserved F or W. The order of the fields is clone size, J gene, D gene, V gene, CDR3 protein, CDR3 DNA. A D gene is named only where the DNA matches it firmly. The size entry is marked missing in some rows and otherwise reads once, few, many or a size class.

NA TRBJ2-5 TRBD1 TRBV3-1 CASSLRDREETQYF TGTGCCAGCAGCCTCCGGGACAGAGAAGAGACCCAGTACTTC
many TRBJ1-6 TRBD1 TRBV12-3/TRBV12-4 CASSPGTDNSPLHF TGTGCCAGCAGCCCGGGGACAGATAATTCACCCCTCCACTTT
NA TRBJ2-6 NA TRBV9 CASSESGANVLTF TGTGCCAGCAGCGAGTCTGGGGCCAACGTCCTGACTTTC
few TRBJ2-3 NA TRBV30 CAWNPLSGADTQYF TGTGCCTGGAATCCCCTATCCGGGGCGGATACGCAGTATTTT
NA TRBJ2-5 NA TRBV4-3 CASSQDPTSSLYQETQYF TGCGCCAGCAGCCAAGACCCGACCTCCTCCCTTTACCAAGAGACCCAGTACTTC
few TRBJ1-6 NA TRBV4-3 CASSQDWAINSPLHF TGCGCCAGCAGCCAAGATTGGGCGATTAATTCACCCCTCCACTTT
few TRBJ1-5 NA TRBV28 CASSLIVTNSQPQHF TGTGCCAGCAGTTTAATCGTCACTAATAGTCAGCCCCAGCATTTT
many TRBJ1-6 NA TRBV5-1 CASSLDGGYNSPLHF TGCGCCAGCAGCCTGGACGGAGGGTATAATTCACCCCTCCACTTT
NA TRBJ2-2 NA TRBV9 CASSVVSGTGELFF TGTGCCAGCAGCGTAGTATCAGGTACCGGGGAGCTGTTTTTT
NA TRBJ2-7 TRBD1 TRBV29-1 CSVGQVKYEQYF TGCAGCGTCGGACAGGTGAAATACGAGCAGTACTTC
many TRBJ1-1 NA TRBV7-8 CASSHGGEGYMNTEAFF TGTGCCAGCAGCCACGGGGGTGAGGGTTACATGAACACTGAAGCTTTCTTT
many TRBJ2-2 TRBD2 TRBV6-5 CASSLTSGTGELFF TGTGCCAGCAGTCTCACTAGCGGCACCGGGGAGCTGTTTTTT
many TRBJ1-3 TRBD1 TRBV7-7 CASSHGTGSGNTIYF TGTGCTAGCAGCCACGGGACAGGCTCTGGAAACACCATATATTTT
NA TRBJ2-6 NA TRBV3-1 CASSQEWDLANVLTF TGTGCCAGCAGCCAAGAATGGGACCTGGCCAACGTCCTGACTTTC
many TRBJ2-3 TRBD2 TRBV3-1 CASSPPGGRTDTQYF TGTGCCAGCAGCCCCCCGGGGGGGCGGACAGATACGCAGTATTTT